These 18 T cell receptor beta chains share one sample of origin, sequenced in a study of regulatory T cells in long-lasting Graves disease. The TCR beta library used iRepertoire HTBI primers with Arm-PCR amplification of CDR3. Each CDR3 protein is one row after TCRdb ran MiXCR on the multiplex PCR reads. The sample holds around 400,000 distinct CDR3 sequences; over 14% are singletons and the top ten take over 7%. Time point meaning: newly diagnosed GD, antithyroid drugs for less than 3 months. PBMCs were the source of the RNA used for TCR sequencing. These data were also filed under a second study, of T cells in Graves' hyperthyroidism and ophthalmopathy.

The source was peripheral blood mononuclear cells (PBMCs), collected at new diagnosis, from a patient treated with antithyroid drugs. The origin of the receptors is a woman in her forties with Graves disease.

The gene calls are TRBV19 and TRBJ2-1; D uncertain. Germline assignment: CDR1 LNHDA and CDR2 SQIVND (reference sequence). V was cut by 5 bases and J by 3 bases, with 8 bases left in between. This CDR3 is built from 13 residues. The CDR3 protein is CASSPNIYNEQFF. CDR3 DNA sequence: TGTGCCAGTAGTCCTAACATCTACAATGAGCAGTTCTTC.

Turning to this clonotype: With a far larger clone one base away, a read error is the likely cause. The genes are TRBV11-1 and TRBJ2-5; maybe TRBD1 (5 bases). There are 14 residues in the CDR3. The germline CDR1 and CDR2 sequences are SGHAT and FQDESV (reference sequence). Written as DNA, the CDR3 is TGTGCCAGCAGCTTAACGACAGTCCAAGAGACCCAGCACTTC. This encodes CASSLTTVQETQHF.

The rearrangement uses TRBV6-1 and TRBJ1-5, with D hard to call. Germline lookup yields CDR1 MNHNS and CDR2 SASEGT. The CDR3 has 13 amino acids. V shed 6 bases and J shed 7 bases, with 13 bases lying between them. CDR3 sequence (DNA): TGTGCCAGCAGACAAAAACCGGCCCAGCCCCAGCATTTT. Translated: CASRQKPAQPQHF.

This clonotype was found many times. The chain recombines TRBV6-1 with TRBJ2-2; D not resolved. The CDR3 has 12 residues. Germline loops: CDR1 MNHNS, CDR2 SASEGT. Trimming pared 2 bases from V and 7 bases from J, leaving 5 bases between. This CDR3 is CASSERVGELFF. As DNA, the CDR3 is TGTGCCAGCAGTGAAAGAGTCGGGGAGCTGTTTTTT.

This clonotype was recorded many times. The rearrangement links TRBV6-2 or TRBV6-3 to TRBJ2-7, with D possibly TRBD1 on 6 matching bases. CDR1 is MNHEY, CDR2 SVGEGT, per germline. The CDR3 runs to 14 residues. V was shortened by 5 bases and J by 7 bases, with 18 bases between the two germline ends. DNA for the CDR3: TGTGCCAGCAGTGGGGGACACCATTGGGGTGAGCAGTACTTC. Translation gives CASSGGHHWGEQYF.

Many counts were recorded for this clonotype. CDR3 loop: CASRAPIQETQYF. In nucleotides, the CDR3 is TGTGCCAGCAGGGCGCCGATCCAAGAGACCCAGTACTTC. The chain has TRBV11-3 and TRBJ2-5, with D unresolved. The V gene's germline CDR1 is SGHNT and CDR2 YENEEA. The CDR3 is 13 residues long. V dropped 6 bases and J dropped 1 base, with 9 bases sitting between them.

This chain joins TRBV6-2 or TRBV6-3 and TRBJ2-5; 8 positions agree with TRBD1. The CDR3 contains 15 residues. CDR1 is MNHEY, CDR2 SVGEGT, per germline. The junction had 8 bases not matched to a gene; V was cut back by 3 bases and J by 5 bases. CDR3 sequence: CASSYPDRGIETQYF. CDR3 nucleotides: TGTGCCAGCAGTTATCCCGACAGGGGAATCGAGACCCAGTACTTC.

This chain connects TRBV29-1 to TRBJ2-5; TRBD2 agrees at 8 bases. Trimming removed 6 bases from V and 5 bases from J; junction bases left unmatched: 11. Germline CDR1 and CDR2: SQVTM and ANQGSEA. The CDR3 length is 14 residues. CDR3 nucleotide sequence: TGCAGCGTGGGAAGCGGGAGAGGGGGGGAGACCCAGTACTTC. Translation gives CSVGSGRGGETQYF.

This clonotype was counted at least ten times. The genes are TRBV28 and TRBJ2-7; either TRBD1 or TRBD2 may fit D (6 bases each). The CDR3 runs to 19 residues. The V end was cut by 4 bases, the J end by 4 bases, with 29 bases between. Germline CDR1 is MDHEN and CDR2 is SYDVKM. The CDR3 sequence is CASSSPPLGGHGPPYEQYF. CDR3 DNA sequence: TGTGCCAGCAGTTCCCCCCCCTTGGGGGGCCACGGACCCCCTTACGAGCAGTACTTC. Full variable domain (outside the CDR3, taken from reference TRBV28 and TRBJ2-7): DVKVTQSSRYLVKRTGEKVFLECVQDMDHENMFWYRQDPGLGLRLIYFSYDVKMKEKGDIPEGYSVSREKKERFSLILESASTNQTSMYLCASSSPPLGGHGPPYEQYFGPGTRLTVT.

This clonotype showed up many times. This chain connects TRBV12-5 to TRBJ2-1; TRBD2 aligns across 13 bases. Per germline, CDR1 LGHNT and CDR2 FRNRAP. The CDR3 has 21 residues. Germline trimming cut 0 bases from V and 0 bases from J; bases unmatched to any gene: 11. The CDR3 loop reads CASGLVLRGGLAGSSYNEQFF. CDR3 nucleotides: TGTGCTAGTGGTTTGGTCCTAAGAGGGGGACTAGCGGGGAGCTCCTACAATGAGCAGTTCTTC.

This clonotype was seen many times. The V and J genes are TRBV14 and TRBJ1-2; a weak D match, TRBD1 (6 bases). Trimming took 2 bases from V and 8 from J, leaving 30 bases between them. Per the germline V gene, CDR1 is SGHDN and CDR2 is FVKESK. The CDR3 length is 19 residues. CDR3 nucleotide sequence: TGTGCCAGCAGCCAATTTGACCCGGGACACCGCACGTCCGTTTGGGGCTACACCTTC. Protein product: CASSQFDPGHRTSVWGYTF. Full variable domain (missing parts from reference TRBV14 and TRBJ1-2): EAGVTQFPSHSVIEKGQTVTLRCDPISGHDNLYWYRRVMGKEIKFLLHFVKESKQDESGMPNNRFLAERTGGTYSTLKVQPAELEDSGVYFCASSQFDPGHRTSVWGYTFGSGTRLTVV.

This clonotype was seen ten or more times. The chain employs TRBV27 and TRBJ2-7, with a weak D call TRBD2 (7 bases). Germline CDR1 MNHEY, CDR2 SMNVEV (reference sequence). This CDR3 is built from 14 residues. Trimming left V 2 bases short and J 3 bases short, with 11 bases between. CDR3 sequence reads: CASSLGGGHYEQYF. DNA of the CDR3: TGTGCCAGCAGTTTAGGGGGGGGCCACTACGAGCAGTACTTC.

This clonotype was detected many times. V is TRBV30 and J is TRBJ1-1; no reliable D call. CDR3 length: 13 residues. Trimming removed 2 bases from V and 4 bases from J, with 11 bases in between. Germline V lookup: CDR1 GTSNPN, CDR2 SVGIG (reference sequence). CDR3 DNA: TGTGCCTGGAGTTTCGAAAGAGGCACTGAAGCTTTCTTT. The encoded protein is CAWSFERGTEAFF.

To note about this clonotype: Its ends do not fully match the called genes, so a read error is possible. The gene calls are TRBV7-7 and TRBJ2-5; the D gene is possibly TRBD1 (6 bases). Germline V gene data show CDR1 as SSHAT and CDR2 as FNYEAQ (reference sequence). The CDR3 has 13 amino acids. The CDR3 here is CASRGRRQETQYF. For the CDR3, the DNA is TGTGCTAGCAGGGGTAGACGCCAAGAGACCCAGTACTTC. The full variable domain, rest sourced from reference TRBV7-7 and TRBJ2-5, is GAGVSQSPRYKVTKRGQDVTLRCDPISSHATLYWYQQALGQGPEFLTYFNYEAQPDKSGLPSDRFSAERPEGSISTLTIQRTEQRDSAMYRCASRGRRQETQYFGPGTRLLVL.

Many counts were recorded for this clonotype. The chain recombines TRBV7-9 with TRBJ2-7; D not certain. There are 13 residues in the CDR3. Looked up from germline, CDR1 is SEHNR and CDR2 is FQNEAQ (reference sequence). V was clipped by 1 base and J by 1 base, with 5 bases between them. CDR3 residues: CASSLVQSYEQYF. Written as DNA, the CDR3 is TGTGCCAGCAGCTTAGTCCAGTCCTACGAGCAGTACTTC.

This chain uses TRBV12-3 or TRBV12-4 with TRBJ2-3; TRBD1 is a possible D gene (5 bases). This CDR3 has 12 residues. Trimming removed 5 bases at V and 5 bases at J, with 8 bases between. The CDR3 sequence is CASSGRGDTQYF. DNA of the CDR3: TGTGCCAGCAGTGGAAGGGGAGATACGCAGTATTTT.

The chain recombines TRBV7-2 with TRBJ2-2, with TRBD1 matching 8 bases. The germline gives CDR1 SGHTA, CDR2 FQGNSA. V shed 3 bases and J 6 bases; nucleotides not matched to a gene: 9. CDR3 length: 16 residues. For the CDR3, the DNA is TGTGCCAGCAGCTTCTTGCCGACAGGGGTTCCCGGGGAGCTGTTTTTT. As protein: CASSFLPTGVPGELFF.

This clonotype was seen repeatedly, ten times or more. The genes are TRBV7-9 and TRBJ2-5, with 12 bases matching TRBD1. Germline V gene data show CDR1 as SEHNR and CDR2 as FQNEAQ (reference sequence). The V segment lost 4 bases and the J segment 6 bases; nucleotides outside the gene matches: 6. The CDR3 is 15 residues long. The DNA for the CDR3 is TGTGCCAGCAGCTCAGGGACAGGGGGCAGGAAGACCCAGTACTTC. Translation gives CASSSGTGGRKTQYF.